This paragraph covers one TCR beta chain sequence. This record belongs to a study of blood T cell repertoires in COVID-19. This CDR3 comprises 13 residues. Germline CDR1 reads SNHLY; CDR2 reads FYNNEI. The V segment lost 7 bases and the J segment 6 bases; nucleotides outside the gene matches: 9. The repertoire was sequenced with immunoSEQ multiplex PCR; TCRdb's copy has only in-frame clones and lacks some. The sample consists of 400,000 to 550,000 clones, more than 85% of them appearing once. This clonotype was obtained from a woman in her 30s with acute or convalescent COVID-19. The chain uses TRBV2 and TRBJ2-7; 7 bases are shared with TRBD1. Sequencing input: peripheral blood. In DNA form, the CDR3 reads TGTGCCAGCAAGGGGACAGACTACCGCGAGCAGTACTTC. Its translation: CASKGTDYREQYF.